These T cell receptor beta chains were read from a single sample in a study of shared clonotypes between healthy human individuals. Assay: immunoSEQ multiplex PCR; the TCRdb copy retains only in-frame clones and omits some. The table shows about 2.1 million clones, with 85% to 95% occurring only once. Specimen: naive CD8+ T cells from PBMCs. Receptors originate from a man aged 18 to 29 in good health. Some clones in this sample may be carry-over from other donors' samples. Both conserved end residues are part of each CDR3. Each record gives: V gene, J gene, D gene, clone size, CDR3 DNA, CDR3 protein. The D gene is left open where the match is weak. Clone sizes are given selectively: once, few, many, or a class where the clone is expanded.

V: TRBV5-1
J: TRBJ1-1
D: -
size: -
DNA: TGCGCCAGCAGCTTGGAACCAGGGAACACTGAAGCTTTCTTT
CDR3: CASSLEPGNTEAFF

V: TRBV7-7
J: TRBJ2-7
D: TRBD1
size: -
DNA: TGTGCCAGCAGCGTCGGGACAGGGGTACCCTACGAGCAGTACTTC
CDR3: CASSVGTGVPYEQYF

V: TRBV9
J: TRBJ2-2
D: TRBD1
size: once
DNA: TGTGCCAGCAGCCCGAGGGGGCCGGACACCGGGGAGCTGTTTTTT
CDR3: CASSPRGPDTGELFF

V: TRBV5-8
J: TRBJ1-2
D: -
size: -
DNA: TGTGCCAGCAGCTTACCTGAGGGCTACACCTTC
CDR3: CASSLPEGYTF

V: TRBV30
J: TRBJ1-2
D: -
size: -
DNA: TGTGCCTGGAGTGGGATGGGGCCTTATGGCTACACCTTC
CDR3: CAWSGMGPYGYTF

V: TRBV27
J: TRBJ1-2
D: -
size: -
DNA: TGTGCCAGCGGCAGGGTTGATGGCTACACCTTC
CDR3: CASGRVDGYTF

V: TRBV15
J: TRBJ1-2
D: TRBD1
size: -
DNA: TGTGCCACCAGCAGGCGTGGGGACAGGGTCTATGGCTACACCTTC
CDR3: CATSRRGDRVYGYTF

V: TRBV27
J: TRBJ2-7
D: -
size: -
DNA: TGTGCCAGCAGGAACGGATTGGGATACGAGCAGTACTTC
CDR3: CASRNGLGYEQYF

V: TRBV4-3
J: TRBJ2-5
D: -
size: -
DNA: TGCGCCAGCAGCCCCGACGTCTGGGAGACCCAGTACTTC
CDR3: CASSPDVWETQYF

V: TRBV27
J: TRBJ1-5
D: -
size: -
DNA: TGTGCCAACAGGGAGGGATGGGCCCAGATGGGGGCCCAGCATTTT
CDR3: CANREGWAQMGAQHF

V: TRBV14
J: TRBJ2-7
D: -
size: -
DNA: TGTGCCAGCAGCCAAGTGAGGAGGGGTGCCGAGCAGTACTTC
CDR3: CASSQVRRGAEQYF

V: TRBV5-1
J: TRBJ2-7
D: -
size: -
DNA: TGCGCCAGCGTCTATACACCTACGGTCGGCGAGCAGTACTTC
CDR3: CASVYTPTVGEQYF

V: TRBV7-2
J: TRBJ1-5
D: -
size: once
DNA: TGTGCCAGCAGCTTTAGTGGGGCTGGGGGTGAGCATTTT
CDR3: CASSFSGAGGEHF

V: TRBV6-5
J: TRBJ1-2
D: -
size: once
DNA: TGTGCCAGCAGTTACGATATCCGGAACTATGGCTACACCTTC
CDR3: CASSYDIRNYGYTF

V: TRBV6-5
J: TRBJ2-1
D: -
size: -
DNA: TGTGCCAGCAACCAGGCCCCGAGCGTTGAGCAGTTCTTC
CDR3: CASNQAPSVEQFF

V: TRBV11-2
J: TRBJ2-3
D: TRBD2
size: -
DNA: TGTGCCAGCAGCTCAAGGACTAGCGGGAGGACAGATACGCAGTATTTT
CDR3: CASSSRTSGRTDTQYF

V: TRBV9
J: TRBJ2-6
D: -
size: -
DNA: TGTGCCAGCAGGACGAGCGAAGGGGCCAACGTCCTGACTTTC
CDR3: CASRTSEGANVLTF

V: TRBV27
J: TRBJ2-7
D: -
size: -
DNA: TGTGCCAGCAGTCTCGGGGTTCCCTACGAGCAGTACTTC
CDR3: CASSLGVPYEQYF

V: TRBV27
J: TRBJ2-5
D: TRBD2
size: -
DNA: TGTGCCAGCAGTTTCAGCGGGGGCTGGGAGACCCAGTACTTC
CDR3: CASSFSGGWETQYF

V: TRBV2
J: TRBJ2-1
D: -
size: -
DNA: TGTGCCAGCAGCACACTAACAGGGCCCCAACTAGGAGACAATGAGCAGTTCTTC
CDR3: CASSTLTGPQLGDNEQFF

V: TRBV5-8
J: TRBJ2-1
D: -
size: -
DNA: TGTGCCAGCAGCCCCGGACTACCACAAGAGCAGTTCTTC
CDR3: CASSPGLPQEQFF

V: TRBV27
J: TRBJ1-1
D: TRBD1
size: few
DNA: TGTGCCAGCAGTCGTACAGGGGTGGGGACTGAAGCTTTCTTT
CDR3: CASSRTGVGTEAFF

V: TRBV30
J: TRBJ2-1
D: -
size: -
DNA: TGTGCCTGGGCGGACATGGATTACAATGAGCAGTTCTTC
CDR3: CAWADMDYNEQFF

V: TRBV7-9
J: TRBJ2-3
D: TRBD1
size: -
DNA: TGTGCCAGCAGCTCCATCCCAATGTGGACAGGGAGAGATACGCAGTATTTT
CDR3: CASSSIPMWTGRDTQYF

V: TRBV19
J: TRBJ2-7
D: -
size: -
DNA: TGTGCCAGTAGTATAGCCGGGAGTTCCCTGGAAGAGCAGTACTTC
CDR3: CASSIAGSSLEEQYF

V: TRBV14
J: TRBJ2-1
D: TRBD1
size: -
DNA: TGTGCCAGCAGCCAAGACAGGGGGCCCTACAATGAGCAGTTCTTC
CDR3: CASSQDRGPYNEQFF

V: TRBV27
J: TRBJ1-1
D: -
size: -
DNA: TGTGCCAGCAGTTCTTATACGAACACTGAAGCTTTCTTT
CDR3: CASSSYTNTEAFF

V: TRBV28
J: TRBJ1-4
D: TRBD1
size: -
DNA: TGTGCCAGCAGTTTAGGTTTGGGGGCAGGGGGTGAAAAACTGTTTTTT
CDR3: CASSLGLGAGGEKLFF

V: TRBV9
J: TRBJ1-1
D: -
size: once
DNA: TGTGCCAGCAGCGTAGAATCAGGGAGAACTGAAGCTTTCTTT
CDR3: CASSVESGRTEAFF

V: TRBV28
J: TRBJ1-4
D: TRBD1
size: once
DNA: TGTGCCAGCAGCCCGGGACAGGGATATGAAAAACTGTTTTTT
CDR3: CASSPGQGYEKLFF

V: TRBV28
J: TRBJ1-2
D: -
size: -
DNA: TGTGCCAGCAGTCACCAATTTAAGACGGTACCCAACTATGGCTACACCTTC
CDR3: CASSHQFKTVPNYGYTF